These 24 T cell receptor beta chains share one sample of origin, sequenced in a study of cytomegalovirus exposure and HLA in healthy donors. This PCR relied on a set of 60 Vbeta primers and 13 Jbeta primers. Using immunoSEQ multiplex PCR, the repertoire was profiled, and TCRdb retains in-frame clones only, with some absent. This sample has 170,000 or so clones; over 65% occur once, and the top ten carry 1.2% to 1.5%. Sequences were obtained from PBMCs. These receptors came from a woman in her 30s in good health and CMV-seropositive.

This clone was seen more than once but under ten times. The rearrangement joins TRBV12-5 to TRBJ2-1; 9 nucleotides match TRBD1. The CDR3 has 16 residues. V was pared by 4 bases and J by 8 bases, with 12 bases of the junction left unmatched. Germline V gene data show CDR1 as LGHNT and CDR2 as FRNRAP. The CDR3 DNA sequence: TGTGCTAGTGGTTCCGCCCGGGACAGGGATTTCGATGAGCAGTTCTTC. Amino acid sequence: CASGSARDRDFDEQFF. Using reference TRBV12-5 and TRBJ2-1 for the parts outside the CDR3, the full variable domain is DARVTQTPRHKVTEMGQEVTMRCQPILGHNTVFWYRQTMMQGLELLAYFRNRAPLDDSGMPKDRFSAEMPDATLATLKIQPSEPRDSAVYFCASGSARDRDFDEQFFGPGTRLTVL.

This clone came up a few times. This chain joins TRBV4-2 and TRBJ1-4, with TRBD1 identical over 9 bases. Per the germline V gene, CDR1 is LGHNA and CDR2 is YNFKEQ. The CDR3 contains 16 residues. Trimming at V came to 0 bases and at J to 6 bases, leaving 5 bases not matched to a gene. The CDR3 spells CASSQDGRDRDEKLFF. The DNA of the CDR3 is TGTGCCAGCAGCCAAGATGGCCGGGACAGGGATGAAAAACTGTTTTTT.

The J gene is TRBJ2-4, the V gene TRBV4-3; D is uncertain. There are 16 residues in the CDR3. Germline CDR1 and CDR2: LGHNA and YSLEER. Trimming shortened V by 1 base and J by 0 bases, and 10 bases separated the two germline ends. CDR3 coding DNA: TGCGCCAGCAGCCAAGGTGTCGCACTAGCCAAAAACATTCAGTACTTC. Its protein is CASSQGVALAKNIQYF.

This clone has only a few counts. The rearrangement joins TRBV5-6 to TRBJ2-2; D perhaps matches TRBD2 (6 bases). The germline CDR1 and CDR2 sequences are SGHDT and YYEEEE. Between the trimmed V and J ends, which lost 0 bases and 5 bases, there was a span of 14 bases. The CDR3 has 16 residues. The CDR3 coding sequence is TGTGCCAGCAGCTTGGGACCGGGAGCAAATACCGGGGAGCTGTTTTTT. As protein: CASSLGPGANTGELFF. The whole variable domain, filled in from reference TRBV5-6 and TRBJ2-2, reads DAGVTQSPTHLIKTRGQQVTLRCSPKSGHDTVSWYQQALGQGPQFIFQYYEEEERQRGNFPDRFSGHQFPNYSSELNVNALLLGDSALYLCASSLGPGANTGELFFGEGSRLTVL.

This rearrangement joins TRBV5-6 to TRBJ1-1; no clear D. The CDR3 is 13 residues long. Looked up from germline, CDR1 is SGHDT and CDR2 is YYEEEE. The V end was cut by 0 bases, the J end by 8 bases, with 11 bases between. The CDR3 nucleotides are TGTGCCAGCAGCTTGGGGCGGGTCCAAGAAGCTTTCTTT. Protein sequence: CASSLGRVQEAFF.

This clone showed up just once. Here the CDR3 DNA reads TGTGCCAGTAGTATATACAGGGGCTACGAGCAGTACTTC. Its protein product is CASSIYRGYEQYF. V and J are TRBV19 and TRBJ2-7; TRBD1 matches 7 bases. The CDR3 length is 13 residues. CDR1 and CDR2 (germline): LNHDA, SQIVND (reference sequence). V gave up 2 bases and J gave up 3 bases; unmatched junction bases: 1.

The chain couples TRBV28 to TRBJ2-5, with 10 bases identical to TRBD1. V shed 5 bases and J 6 bases; nucleotides not matched to a gene: 12. The CDR3 covers 16 residues. From germline, CDR1 is MDHEN and CDR2 SYDVKM. As DNA, the CDR3 is TGTGCCAGCAGTGACCTTAACCGGGACAGGGGTCAGACCCAGTACTTC. Translated: CASSDLNRDRGQTQYF.

The chain carries TRBV15 and TRBJ2-7, with a weak D call TRBD2 (6 bases). Trimming cost V 1 base and J 2 bases, with 9 bases left between them. This CDR3 is built from 14 residues. Germline V gives CDR1 LNHNV, CDR2 YYDKDF (reference sequence). CDR3 coding DNA: TGTGCCACCAGCAGAGGCGGGGTTACCTACGAGCAGTACTTC. Amino acid sequence: CATSRGGVTYEQYF.

V is TRBV28 and J is TRBJ1-2; 9 bases agree with TRBD1. The CDR3 has 12 amino acids. The germline V gene encodes CDR1 MDHEN and CDR2 SYDVKM. V shed 8 bases, J shed 4 bases, and the junction held 2 bases outside the gene matches. This CDR3 reads CASWTGAYGYTF. The CDR3 DNA follows: TGTGCCAGCTGGACAGGGGCCTATGGCTACACCTTC.

This chain connects TRBV5-6 to TRBJ2-5, with a weak D call TRBD1 (5 bases). This CDR3 has 14 amino acids. CDR1 is SGHDT, CDR2 YYEEEE, per germline. V dropped 0 bases and J dropped 5 bases, with 11 bases sitting between them. The CDR3 nucleotides read TGTGCCAGCAGCTTGGGGGGCGTCGGGGAGACCCAGTACTTC. Amino acids: CASSLGGVGETQYF. Full variable domain (outside the CDR3, taken from reference TRBV5-6 and TRBJ2-5): DAGVTQSPTHLIKTRGQQVTLRCSPKSGHDTVSWYQQALGQGPQFIFQYYEEEERQRGNFPDRFSGHQFPNYSSELNVNALLLGDSALYLCASSLGGVGETQYFGPGTRLLVL.

This chain connects TRBV19 to TRBJ2-1; D is uncertain. The CDR3 is made up of 15 amino acids. Per the germline V gene, CDR1 is LNHDA and CDR2 is SQIVND (reference sequence). Trimming took 4 bases from V and 0 from J, leaving 10 bases between them. The CDR3 region is CASSTTGSSYNEQFF. CDR3 nucleotides: TGTGCCAGTAGTACGACTGGTTCCTCCTACAATGAGCAGTTCTTC.

The chain employs TRBV5-1 and TRBJ2-5; D may be TRBD1 (5 bases). Germline V CDR1 and CDR2: SGHRS, YFSETQ. The CDR3 totals 15 residues. V lost 0 bases, J lost 5 bases, and 14 bases lay in between. The CDR3 DNA reads as TGCGCCAGCAGCTTGGGGCCAGGGAAGGGGGAGACCCAGTACTTC. Translation: CASSLGPGKGETQYF.

The chain employs TRBV11-3 and TRBJ2-2; weak D call: TRBD1 (6 bases). Germline assignment: CDR1 SGHNT and CDR2 YENEEA. The CDR3 length is 14 residues. Trimming took 5 bases from V and 4 from J, leaving 11 bases between them. The CDR3 here is CASSAQGFTGELFF. CDR3 coding DNA: TGTGCCAGCAGCGCCCAGGGGTTCACCGGGGAGCTGTTTTTT.

CDR3 in amino acids: CASSQTGGTEAFF. CDR3 DNA: TGTGCCAGCTCACAGACAGGCGGCACTGAAGCTTTCTTT. The chain has TRBV18 and TRBJ1-1; maybe TRBD1 (6 bases). Trimming took 4 bases from V and 4 from J, leaving 10 bases between them. CDR1 and CDR2 (germline): KGHSH, LQKENI. This CDR3 comprises 13 residues.

V and J are TRBV7-2 and TRBJ1-2; no firm D call. V gave up 1 base and J gave up 6 bases, with 9 bases separating them. The germline V gene encodes CDR1 SGHTA and CDR2 FQGNSA. This CDR3 comprises 13 residues. For the CDR3, the DNA is TGTGCCAGCAGCTTAGGGAGGCGGGATGGCTACACCTTC. Its protein is CASSLGRRDGYTF. The variable domain in full, with the rest retrieved from reference TRBV7-2 and TRBJ1-2, is GAGVSQSPSNKVTEKGKDVELRCDPISGHTALYWYRQSLGQGLEFLIYFQGNSAPDKSGLPSDRFSAERTGGSVSTLTIQRTQQEDSAVYLCASSLGRRDGYTFGSGTRLTVV.

V usage is TRBV6-5 and J usage is TRBJ2-5; 13 bases are shared with TRBD2. Germline V gene data show CDR1 as MNHEY and CDR2 as SVGAGI. The CDR3 runs to 16 residues. The V and J ends lost 0 bases and 5 bases, in that order; junction bases with no gene match: 3. CDR3 amino acids: CASSYSGTSGIETQYF. Here the CDR3 DNA reads TGTGCCAGCAGTTACTCCGGGACTAGCGGGATTGAGACCCAGTACTTC.

This clone is a singleton in its sample. The chain has TRBV5-4 and TRBJ2-5, with a possible D match to TRBD2 (6 bases). Germline V gene sequence: CDR1 SGHNT, CDR2 YYREEE (reference sequence). The V end was cut by 1 base, the J end by 2 bases, with 12 bases between. CDR3 size: 15 residues. CDR3 residues: CASSLFSGTQETQYF. CDR3 bases: TGTGCCAGCAGCTTGTTTAGCGGTACGCAAGAGACCCAGTACTTC.

This sequence joins TRBV7-2 and TRBJ1-1; 9 positions match TRBD1. The CDR3 is 16 amino acids. Germline-derived CDR1 and CDR2 are SGHTA and FQGNSA. After removal of 0 bases from V and 5 bases from J, the junction contained 7 bases not matched to a gene. CDR3 sequence: CASSLAPGQGRTEAFF. DNA of the CDR3: TGTGCCAGCAGCTTAGCCCCGGGACAGGGTCGAACTGAAGCTTTCTTT.

For this clone: The identical CDR3 is also encoded by other nucleotide sequences in the sample. The J gene is TRBJ1-2, the V gene TRBV6-5; TRBD1 matches at 8 bases. Germline trimming cut 6 bases from V and 7 bases from J; bases unmatched to any gene: 7. Germline CDR1 reads MNHEY; CDR2 reads SVGAGI. CDR3 length equals 13 residues. The CDR3 DNA reads as TGTGCCAGCAGCCGAGGACAGGGAGGTGGCTACACCTTC. Amino acid sequence: CASSRGQGGGYTF.

V usage is TRBV5-1 and J usage is TRBJ2-7; TRBD1 agrees at 9 bases. The length of the CDR3 is 16 residues. Germline loops: CDR1 SGHRS, CDR2 YFSETQ. V lost 0 bases to trimming and J lost 3 bases; unmatched junction nucleotides: 7. The CDR3 spells CASSLVTQGAGYEQYF. The CDR3 nucleotides read TGCGCCAGCAGCTTGGTTACACAGGGGGCCGGCTACGAGCAGTACTTC.

The chain joins TRBV5-4 to TRBJ1-1, with no clear D. The CDR3 loop spans 13 amino acids. Trimming pared 1 base from V and 1 base from J, leaving 5 bases between. Germline CDR1 and CDR2: SGHNT and YYREEE (reference sequence). CDR3 DNA: TGTGCCAGCAGCTTGCCTACGAACACTGAAGCTTTCTTT. It yields the protein CASSLPTNTEAFF.

The CDR3 reads CASSFERVPWEDNEQFF. The CDR3 coding sequence is TGTGCCAGCAGTTTCGAAAGGGTCCCATGGGAGGACAATGAGCAGTTCTTC. J is TRBJ2-1 and V is TRBV27; D possibly corresponds to TRBD2 (6 bases). Per the germline V gene, CDR1 is MNHEY and CDR2 is SMNVEV (reference sequence). The CDR3 runs 17 residues. The V gene lost 3 bases and the J gene lost 5 bases, with 20 bases spanning the gap.

The rearrangement joins TRBV10-3 to TRBJ2-1; TRBD2 agrees at 9 bases. The germline gives CDR1 ENHRY, CDR2 SYGVKD. With 10 bases clipped from V and 6 bases from J, the junction kept 16 bases outside the gene matches. The CDR3 is made up of 16 amino acids. CDR3: CATSQTSGGLGNEQFF. The CDR3 DNA sequence: TGTGCCACCTCTCAGACTAGCGGAGGGCTCGGCAATGAGCAGTTCTTC.

The chain links TRBV19 to TRBJ2-1, with 10 positions matching TRBD2. CDR1 and CDR2 from the germline V gene are LNHDA and SQIVND (reference sequence). The CDR3 consists of 15 residues. After removal of 6 bases from V and 9 bases from J, the junction contained 11 bases not matched to a gene. The CDR3 sequence: CASSRPGLAWGEQFF. The CDR3 DNA follows: TGTGCCAGTAGCCGTCCGGGACTAGCGTGGGGTGAGCAGTTCTTC. Full variable domain (remainder filled in from reference TRBV19 and TRBJ2-1): DGGITQSPKYLFRKEGQNVTLSCEQNLNHDAMYWYRQDPGQGLRLIYYSQIVNDFQKGDIAEGYSVSREKKESFPLTVTSAQKNPTAFYLCASSRPGLAWGEQFFGPGTRLTVL.